This TCR beta chain was captured by sequencing in a study of human T cells and chemical hapten exposure (dated by TCRdb to about 2021). At the level of the whole study: For sensitization, 2% DPC in acetone was applied to a 2 cm by 2 cm area of upper inner arm skin. Weekly therapeutic DPC doses were additionally applied to the scalp of patients throughout the approximately 23-week study period. Patch testing was performed on the upper back with Finn chambers containing 0.01% DPC, and the patch tests were scored after 6 days according to International Contact Dermatitis Research Group standards. Alopecia areata with under or over 50% scalp involvement, alopecia totalis and alopecia universalis were represented in the patient cohort, which was mostly female. The libraries were sequenced as a pool, and the TCR yield per sample differed mostly because of small variations in library volumes within the pool. Peripheral blood TCR repertoire changes were tracked in vivo in alopecia patients during primary and secondary sensitization to the hapten diphenylcyclopropenone (DPC). Blood was sampled from patients pre-sensitization (week 0) and at 2, 6 and about 24 weeks after DPC sensitization. For TCR sequencing, blood came from twenty-nine alopecia patients at anywhere from one to four time points (pre-sensitization, 2, 6 and 24 weeks). The paper as a whole reports these results and caveats: Repeated subsampling changed both the strength of the expansion versus patch-test correlation and the threshold at which that correlation became significant. Expanded TCRs formed significantly more large CDR3 similarity clusters than pre-sensitization or healthy control sets, consistent with antigen-driven responses. Because all patients had alopecia, a presumed autoimmune disease, the immune response of the patients might differ from that of healthy individuals. DPC sensitization did not change the number of TCRs with a frequency above 1 in 1000, and there was no evidence of changes in global repertoire structure. A positive correlation was found between the number of PT1 expanded TCRs and patch test score, with significance reached at thresholds 8, 16 and 32 but not 4.

This clonotype has just a few counts. No antigen is known for it. Base qualities are missing; no much larger clone stands one base away. The method was RACE. Sequencing instrument: NextSeq 500. During library preparation, unique molecular identifiers were attached to individual cDNA molecules so that TCRs could be counted quantitatively and reproducibly. For every blood RNA sample, sequencing covered both the TCR alpha and TCR beta chains. Per the authors' processing: The median number of TCRs per sample was roughly 100,000, ranging from about 23,224 to 690,600. V, J and CDR3 annotation of the TCR reads was carried out using the Decombinator software suite. For PS versus PT1 abundance plots, all samples were subsampled to the same number of TCRs (28,000). Expanded TCRs were defined as absent before sensitization and observed at least eight times at the 2-week time point. TCRdb trimmed public reads at Q25 via fastp, called clones via MiXCR and kept in-frame beta chains. Every CDR3 protein is listed once, alongside the most common genes and DNA of its rows. The V and J calls follow TCRdb's processing rather than the paper's. The sample table lists over 300,000 distinct CDR3 sequences, approximately 5.1% of them with a count of one. The ten biggest clones cover 2.6% of the sample.

The sample's time point label is to be understood as: pre-sensitization, week 0. Explained via the paper, the treatment or condition label denotes: therapeutic diphenylcyclopropenone sensitization with weekly scalp DPC. At every patch-test visit, the blood draw took place before the patch test was put on. Patients were considered eligible if aged 18 to 70, diagnosed with alopecia and deemed suitable for DPC therapy, and patients were excluded if pregnant. Total RNA was isolated from unfractionated whole blood collected in Tempus Blood RNA tubes. At the junction V is shortened by 4 bases and J by 7 bases, with 11 bases in between. The germline V gene provides CDR1 SGDLS and CDR2 YYNGEE. The CDR3 runs 12 residues from the cysteine to the phenylalanine. Of the read, only the CDR3 DNA is kept; its 36 bases are in frame from base 1.

The chain joins TRBV9 to TRBJ1-2; 5 matching bases give a weak D call of TRBD1. This clonotype was sampled from a woman aged 50 to 60 with alopecia areata. Some clones in this sample may be carry-over from other donors' samples. This material consisted of whole blood, taken in connection with sensitization to the hapten diphenylcyclopropenone (DPC). Here the CDR3 is given as CASSNGQLGYTF. The sequenced DNA: TGTGCCAGCAGCAACGGACAACTTGGCTACACCTTC.